This T cell receptor (beta chain) was sequenced for a study of cytotoxic CD8 clonotypes in ibrutinib-treated CLL. Study conclusions and caveats: With treatment, public clonotypes, which were uncommon, either contracted or remained stable.

Comment on this clone: Its antigen is still unknown.

Germline CDR1 and CDR2: MNHEY and SVGAGI. CDR3 length equals 15 residues. J gave up 13 bases and V 0 bases, and 10 bases lay outside the gene matches. The table came from immunoSEQ multiplex PCR; TCRdb's copy has only in-frame clones and leaves some out. This sample carries nearly 300,000 clones, around 76% of them seen once, and the ten largest clones take about 5.7%. Around 2.2 micrograms of genomic DNA came from cryopreserved PBMCs for TCR beta libraries. The specimen comprised PBMCs, sampled at disease progression, from a patient treated with ibrutinib. The receptor was isolated from a human donor with chronic lymphocytic leukemia. V and J are TRBV6-5 and TRBJ2-2, with 8 bases lining up with TRBD1. DNA of the CDR3: TGTGCCAGCAGTTACTCATGGACAGGGTATCAAGGGCTGTTTTTT. It translates to CASSYSWTGYQGLFF.